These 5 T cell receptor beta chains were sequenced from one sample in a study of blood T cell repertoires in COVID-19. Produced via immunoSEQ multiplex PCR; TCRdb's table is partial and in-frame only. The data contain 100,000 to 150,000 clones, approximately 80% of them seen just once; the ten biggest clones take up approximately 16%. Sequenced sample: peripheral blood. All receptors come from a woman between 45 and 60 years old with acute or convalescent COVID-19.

The CDR3 loop is CASSPRGTIGHNEQFF. CDR3 sequence (DNA): TGTGCCAGCAGCCCGAGGGGGACAATTGGGCACAATGAGCAGTTCTTC. The chain couples TRBV5-4 to TRBJ2-1, with a weak D call TRBD1 (6 bases). V was clipped by 4 bases and J by 5 bases, with 19 bases between them. Germline lookup yields CDR1 SGHNT and CDR2 YYREEE (reference sequence). There are 16 residues in the CDR3. The complete variable domain, with remaining parts taken from reference TRBV5-4 and TRBJ2-1, reads ETGVTQSPTHLIKTRGQQVTLRCSSQSGHNTVSWYQQALGQGPQFIFQYYREEENGRGNFPPRFSGLQFPNYSSELNVNALELDDSALYLCASSPRGTIGHNEQFFGPGTRLTVL.

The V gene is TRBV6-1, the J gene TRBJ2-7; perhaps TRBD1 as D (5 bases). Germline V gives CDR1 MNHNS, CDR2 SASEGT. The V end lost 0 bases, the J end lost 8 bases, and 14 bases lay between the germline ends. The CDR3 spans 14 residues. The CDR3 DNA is TGTGCCAGCAGTGAAGCCTACAGGCGAACCCAGCAGTACTTC. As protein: CASSEAYRRTQQYF.

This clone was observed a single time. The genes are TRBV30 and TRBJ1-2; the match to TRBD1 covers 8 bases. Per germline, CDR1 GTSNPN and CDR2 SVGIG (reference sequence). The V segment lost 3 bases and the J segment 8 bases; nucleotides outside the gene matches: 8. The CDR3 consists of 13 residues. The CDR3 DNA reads TGTGCCTGGAGCCCTAACAGGGGGAGCGGCTACACCTTC. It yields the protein CAWSPNRGSGYTF.

CDR3 loop: CASSYSGLEAFF. DNA of the CDR3: TGTGCCAGCAGTTACTCGGGGCTTGAAGCTTTCTTT. The chain recombines TRBV6-5 with TRBJ1-1; the D gene is possibly TRBD1 (5 bases). Germline V lookup: CDR1 MNHEY, CDR2 SVGAGI. The CDR3 totals 12 residues. With 0 bases removed from V and 7 bases from J, the gap between germline ends came to 6 bases.

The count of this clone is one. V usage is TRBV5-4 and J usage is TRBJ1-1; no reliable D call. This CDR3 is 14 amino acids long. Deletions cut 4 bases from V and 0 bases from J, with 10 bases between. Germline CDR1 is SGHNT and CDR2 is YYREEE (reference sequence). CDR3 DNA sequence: TGTGCCAGCAGCCCGGGTAGTGTGAACACTGAAGCTTTCTTT. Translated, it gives CASSPGSVNTEAFF.